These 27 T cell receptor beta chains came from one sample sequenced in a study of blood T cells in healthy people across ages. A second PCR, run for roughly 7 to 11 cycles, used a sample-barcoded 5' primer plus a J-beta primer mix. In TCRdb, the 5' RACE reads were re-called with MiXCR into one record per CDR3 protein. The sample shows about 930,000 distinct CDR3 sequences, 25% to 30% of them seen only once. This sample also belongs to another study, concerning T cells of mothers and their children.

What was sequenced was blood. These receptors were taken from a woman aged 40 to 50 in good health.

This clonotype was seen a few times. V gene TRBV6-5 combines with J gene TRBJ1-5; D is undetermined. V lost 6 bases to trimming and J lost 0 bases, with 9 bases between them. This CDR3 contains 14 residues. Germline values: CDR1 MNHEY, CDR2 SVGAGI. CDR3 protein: CASSPVISNQPQHF. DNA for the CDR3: TGTGCCAGCAGCCCAGTCATTAGCAATCAGCCCCAGCATTTT.

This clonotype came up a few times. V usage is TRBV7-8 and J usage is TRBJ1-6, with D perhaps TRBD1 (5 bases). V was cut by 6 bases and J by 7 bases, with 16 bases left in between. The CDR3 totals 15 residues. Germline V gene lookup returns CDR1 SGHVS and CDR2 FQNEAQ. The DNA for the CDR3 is TGTGCCAGCAGTCCGGACAAGGGCAGGAATTCACCCCTCCACTTT. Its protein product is CASSPDKGRNSPLHF.

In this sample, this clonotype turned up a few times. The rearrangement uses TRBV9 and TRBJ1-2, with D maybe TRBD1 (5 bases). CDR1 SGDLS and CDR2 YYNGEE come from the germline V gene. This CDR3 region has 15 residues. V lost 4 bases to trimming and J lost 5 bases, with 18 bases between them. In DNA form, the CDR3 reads TGTGCCAGCAGCCCAAGAACGGGGGTTGAATATGGCTACACCTTC. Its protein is CASSPRTGVEYGYTF. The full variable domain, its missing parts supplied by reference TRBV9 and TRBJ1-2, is DSGVTQTPKHLITATGQRVTLRCSPRSGDLSVYWYQQSLDQGLQFLIQYYNGEERAKGNILERFSAQQFPDLHSELNLSSLELGDSALYFCASSPRTGVEYGYTFGSGTRLTVV.

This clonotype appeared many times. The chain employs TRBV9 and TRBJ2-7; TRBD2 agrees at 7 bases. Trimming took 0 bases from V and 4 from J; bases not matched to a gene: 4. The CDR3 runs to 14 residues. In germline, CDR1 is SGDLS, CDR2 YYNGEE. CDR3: CASSVAGLMYEQYF. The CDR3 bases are TGTGCCAGCAGCGTAGCGGGACTAATGTACGAGCAGTACTTC.

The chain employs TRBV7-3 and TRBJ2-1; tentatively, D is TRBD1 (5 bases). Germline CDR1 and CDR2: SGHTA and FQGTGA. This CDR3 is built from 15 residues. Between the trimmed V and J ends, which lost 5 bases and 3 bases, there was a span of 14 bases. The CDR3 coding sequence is TGTGCCAGCAGCCCCCAAGGGGTGAACTACAATGAGCAGTTCTTC. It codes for CASSPQGVNYNEQFF.

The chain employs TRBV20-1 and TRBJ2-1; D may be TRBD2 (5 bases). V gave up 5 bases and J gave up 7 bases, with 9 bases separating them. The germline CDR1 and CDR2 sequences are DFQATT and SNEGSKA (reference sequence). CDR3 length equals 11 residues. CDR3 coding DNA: TGCAGTGCTGCACTAGTGAATGAGCAGTTCTTC. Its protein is CSAALVNEQFF.

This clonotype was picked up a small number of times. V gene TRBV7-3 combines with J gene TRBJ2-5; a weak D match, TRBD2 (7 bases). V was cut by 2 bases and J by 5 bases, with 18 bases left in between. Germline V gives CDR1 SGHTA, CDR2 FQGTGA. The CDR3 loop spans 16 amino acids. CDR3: CASSLRRGPGMETQYF. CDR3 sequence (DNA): TGTGCCAGCAGCTTACGGCGGGGGCCAGGCATGGAGACCCAGTACTTC. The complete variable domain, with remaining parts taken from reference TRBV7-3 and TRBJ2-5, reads GAGVSQTPSNKVTEKGKYVELRCDPISGHTALYWYRQSLGQGPEFLIYFQGTGAADDSGLPNDRFFAVRPEGSVSTLKIQRTERGDSAVYLCASSLRRGPGMETQYFGPGTRLLVL.

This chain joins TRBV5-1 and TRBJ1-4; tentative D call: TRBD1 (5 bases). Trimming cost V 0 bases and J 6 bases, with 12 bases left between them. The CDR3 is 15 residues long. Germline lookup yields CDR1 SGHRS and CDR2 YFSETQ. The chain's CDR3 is CASSLDGTSDEKLFF. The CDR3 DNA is TGCGCCAGCAGCTTGGACGGGACGTCGGATGAAAAACTGTTTTTT.

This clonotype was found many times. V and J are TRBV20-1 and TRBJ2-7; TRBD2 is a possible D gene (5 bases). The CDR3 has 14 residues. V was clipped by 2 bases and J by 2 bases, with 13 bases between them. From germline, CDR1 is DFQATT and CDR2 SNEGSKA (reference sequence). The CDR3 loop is CSARLAYSPYEQYF. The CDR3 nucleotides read TGCAGTGCTAGACTAGCCTATAGTCCCTACGAGCAGTACTTC.

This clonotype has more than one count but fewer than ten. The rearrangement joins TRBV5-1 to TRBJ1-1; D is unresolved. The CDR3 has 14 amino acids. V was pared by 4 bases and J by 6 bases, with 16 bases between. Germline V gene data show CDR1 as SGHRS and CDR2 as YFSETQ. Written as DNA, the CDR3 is TGCGCCAGCAGCCTTAAGTCGGGTAACGCTGAAGCTTTCTTT. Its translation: CASSLKSGNAEAFF.

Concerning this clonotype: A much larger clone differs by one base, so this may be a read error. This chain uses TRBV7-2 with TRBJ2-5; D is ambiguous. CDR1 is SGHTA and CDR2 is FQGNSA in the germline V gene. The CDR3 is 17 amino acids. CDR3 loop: CAGSLDKAREVGETQYF. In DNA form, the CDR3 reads TGTGCCGGCAGCTTAGATAAAGCAAGAGAGGTGGGGGAGACCCAGTACTTC.

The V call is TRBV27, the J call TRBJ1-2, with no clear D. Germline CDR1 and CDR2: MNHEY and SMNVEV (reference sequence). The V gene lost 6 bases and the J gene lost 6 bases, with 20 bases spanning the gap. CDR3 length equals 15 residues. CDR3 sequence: CASSSYEGSGDGYTF. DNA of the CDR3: TGTGCCAGCAGCTCCTATGAGGGAAGTGGGGATGGCTACACCTTC.

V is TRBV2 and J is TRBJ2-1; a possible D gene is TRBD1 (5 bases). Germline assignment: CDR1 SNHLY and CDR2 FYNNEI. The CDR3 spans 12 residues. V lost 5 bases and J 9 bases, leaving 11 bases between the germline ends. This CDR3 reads CASSPDSGEQFF. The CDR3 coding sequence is TGTGCCAGCAGTCCCGACAGTGGTGAGCAGTTCTTC.

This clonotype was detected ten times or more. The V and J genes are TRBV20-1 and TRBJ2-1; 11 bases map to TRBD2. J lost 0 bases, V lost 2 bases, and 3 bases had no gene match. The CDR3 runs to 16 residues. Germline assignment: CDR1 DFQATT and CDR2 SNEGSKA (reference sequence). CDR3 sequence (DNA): TGCAGTGCTAGAAATAGCGGGGGGGCCTCCTACAATGAGCAGTTCTTC. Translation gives CSARNSGGASYNEQFF.

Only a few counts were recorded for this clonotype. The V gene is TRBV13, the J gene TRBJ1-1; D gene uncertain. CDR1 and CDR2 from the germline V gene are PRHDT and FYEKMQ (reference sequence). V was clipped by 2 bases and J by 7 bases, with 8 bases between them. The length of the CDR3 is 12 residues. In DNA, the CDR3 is TGTGCCAGCAGCTTAATCCCGTATGAAGCTTTCTTT. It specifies CASSLIPYEAFF.

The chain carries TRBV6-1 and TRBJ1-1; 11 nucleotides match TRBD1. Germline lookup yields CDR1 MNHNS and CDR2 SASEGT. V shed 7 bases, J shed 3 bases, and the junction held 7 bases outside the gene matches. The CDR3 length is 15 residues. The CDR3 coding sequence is TGTGCCAGCACACTGGACAGGGGGCCGTACACTGAAGCTTTCTTT. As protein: CASTLDRGPYTEAFF.

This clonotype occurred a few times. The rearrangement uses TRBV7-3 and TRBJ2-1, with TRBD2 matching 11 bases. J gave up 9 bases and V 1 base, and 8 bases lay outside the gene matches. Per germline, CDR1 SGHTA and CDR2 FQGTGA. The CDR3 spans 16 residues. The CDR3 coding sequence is TGTGCCAGCAGCTTAATCCTAGCGGGGGGAAGGAGTGAGCAGTTCTTC. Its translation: CASSLILAGGRSEQFF.

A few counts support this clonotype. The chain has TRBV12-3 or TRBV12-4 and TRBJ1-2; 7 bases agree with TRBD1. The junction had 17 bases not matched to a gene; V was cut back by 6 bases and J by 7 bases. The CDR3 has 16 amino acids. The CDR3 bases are TGTGCCAGCAGATCACCTGGACGGCAGGGGGAAGGTGGCTACACCTTC. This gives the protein CASRSPGRQGEGGYTF.

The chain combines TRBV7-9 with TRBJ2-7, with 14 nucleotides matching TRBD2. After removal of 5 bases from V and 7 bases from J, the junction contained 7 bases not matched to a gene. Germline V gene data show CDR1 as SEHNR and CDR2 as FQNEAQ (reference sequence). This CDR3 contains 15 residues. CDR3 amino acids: CASSPQGTSGSEQYF. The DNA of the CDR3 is TGTGCCAGCAGCCCCCAAGGGACTAGCGGGAGTGAGCAGTACTTC.

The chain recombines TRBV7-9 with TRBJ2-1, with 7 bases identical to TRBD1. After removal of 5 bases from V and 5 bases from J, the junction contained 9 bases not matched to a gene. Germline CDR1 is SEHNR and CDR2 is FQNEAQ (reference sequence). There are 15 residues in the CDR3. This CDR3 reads CASSASGTADNEQFF. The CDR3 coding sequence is TGTGCCAGCAGCGCATCCGGGACAGCAGACAATGAGCAGTTCTTC.

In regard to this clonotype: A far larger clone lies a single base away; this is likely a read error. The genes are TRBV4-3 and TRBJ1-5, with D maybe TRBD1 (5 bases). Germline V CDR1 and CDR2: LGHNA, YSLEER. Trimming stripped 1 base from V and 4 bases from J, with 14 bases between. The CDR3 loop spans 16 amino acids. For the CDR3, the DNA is TGCGCCAGCAGCCAAGGTCTCCGGGGGGGAAATCAGCCCCAGCATTTT. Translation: CASSQGLRGGNQPQHF.

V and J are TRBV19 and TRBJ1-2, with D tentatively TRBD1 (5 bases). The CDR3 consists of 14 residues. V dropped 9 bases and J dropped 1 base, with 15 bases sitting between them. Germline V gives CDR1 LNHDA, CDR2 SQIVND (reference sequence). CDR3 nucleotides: TGTGCCAGCCGCCCCTGGGGCGGTAACTATGGCTACACCTTC. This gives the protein CASRPWGGNYGYTF.

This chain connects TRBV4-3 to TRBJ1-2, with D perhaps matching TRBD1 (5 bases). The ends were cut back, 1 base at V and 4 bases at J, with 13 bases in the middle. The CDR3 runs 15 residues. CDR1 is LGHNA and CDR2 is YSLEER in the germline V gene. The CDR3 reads CASSQGGAKSYGYTF. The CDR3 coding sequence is TGCGCCAGCAGCCAAGGAGGGGCGAAAAGCTATGGCTACACCTTC.

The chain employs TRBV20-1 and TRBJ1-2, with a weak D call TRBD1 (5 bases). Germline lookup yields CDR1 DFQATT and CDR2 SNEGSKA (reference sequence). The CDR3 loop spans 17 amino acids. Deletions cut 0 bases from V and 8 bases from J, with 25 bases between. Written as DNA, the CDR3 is TGCAGTGCTAGAGATTTCGGGCAGGGAACCGCGGCTGGGGGCTACACCTTC. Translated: CSARDFGQGTAAGGYTF.

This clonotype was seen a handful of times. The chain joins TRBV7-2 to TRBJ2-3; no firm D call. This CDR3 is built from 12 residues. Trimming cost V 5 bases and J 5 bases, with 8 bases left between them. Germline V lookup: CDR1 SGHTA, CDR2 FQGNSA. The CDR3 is CASSRTRDTQYF. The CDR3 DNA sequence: TGTGCCAGCAGCCGAACCCGAGATACGCAGTATTTT.

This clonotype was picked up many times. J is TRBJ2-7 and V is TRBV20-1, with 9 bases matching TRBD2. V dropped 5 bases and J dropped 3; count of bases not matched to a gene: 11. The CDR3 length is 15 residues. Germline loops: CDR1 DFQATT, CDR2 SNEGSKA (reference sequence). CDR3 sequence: CSAQGGGGDIYEQYF. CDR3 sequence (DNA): TGCAGTGCTCAAGGCGGCGGGGGGGATATCTACGAGCAGTACTTC.

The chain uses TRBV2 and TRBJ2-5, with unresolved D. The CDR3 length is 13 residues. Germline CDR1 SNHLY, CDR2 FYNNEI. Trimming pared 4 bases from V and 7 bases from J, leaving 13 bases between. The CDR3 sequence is CASSVLTQATQYF. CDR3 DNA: TGTGCCAGCAGTGTTCTGACCCAGGCGACCCAGTACTTC.